This TCR beta chain was recorded in a study of identical twins. General study findings and limits: Models underpredicted monozygotic twin sharing of out-of-frame TCR alpha. Twin pairs had excess sharing that was weaker in beta out-of-frame sequences.

After template switching added a universal primer site, the resulting cDNA carried unique molecular identifiers. One entry per CDR3 protein results from TCRdb running MiXCR on the 5' RACE reads. The sample lists 350,000 or so distinct CDR3 sequences; approximately 10% were seen once. Healthy Caucasians alone served as donors. This CDR3 spans 20 amino acids. The germline V gene has CDR1 SGHDT and CDR2 YYEEEE. The J segment lost 7 bases and the V segment lost 4 bases, leaving 18 bases of the junction unmatched. Note on this clonotype: Its cognate antigen is unknown.

The clonotype originates from a woman aged 45 to 65 in good health. Sample: naive T cells sorted from blood. The chain employs TRBV5-6 and TRBJ2-4; 15 bases match TRBD2. CDR3 bases: TGTGCCAGCAGCCTGTTGGCAGGAGGACTAGCGGGAGGGCCCGGGAACATTCAGTACTTC. Translating gives CASSLLAGGLAGGPGNIQYF. Using reference TRBV5-6 and TRBJ2-4 for the parts outside the CDR3, the full variable domain is DAGVTQSPTHLIKTRGQQVTLRCSPKSGHDTVSWYQQALGQGPQFIFQYYEEEERQRGNFPDRFSGHQFPNYSSELNVNALLLGDSALYLCASSLLAGGLAGGPGNIQYFGAGTRLSVL.